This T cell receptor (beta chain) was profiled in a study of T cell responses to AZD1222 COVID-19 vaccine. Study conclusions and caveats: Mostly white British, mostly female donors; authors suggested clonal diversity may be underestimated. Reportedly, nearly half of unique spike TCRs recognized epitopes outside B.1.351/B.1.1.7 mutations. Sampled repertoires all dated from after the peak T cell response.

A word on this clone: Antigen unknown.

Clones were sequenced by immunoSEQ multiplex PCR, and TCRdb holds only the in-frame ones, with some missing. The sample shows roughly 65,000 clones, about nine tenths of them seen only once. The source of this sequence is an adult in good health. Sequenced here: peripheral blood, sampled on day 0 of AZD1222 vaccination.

The DNA of the CDR3 is TGTGCCAGTAGTATGACGGCTCTAGGGGGTAACACTGAAGCTTTCTTT. Translating gives CASSMTALGGNTEAFF. The chain employs TRBV19 and TRBJ1-1; D is perhaps TRBD1 (6 bases). The V gene's germline CDR1 is LNHDA and CDR2 SQIVND (reference sequence). CDR3 length: 16 amino acids. V was clipped by 3 bases and J by 2 bases, with 16 bases between them.